This T cell receptor (beta chain) stems from a study of T cells in Graves' hyperthyroidism and ophthalmopathy. Study conclusions and caveats: Most thyroid clonotypes expanded above 0.001 appeared in blood too.

This clonotype was counted at least ten times. The target antigen is unknown. Amplified TCR beta CDR3 regions came from RNA transcripts. The HTBI set primed first-round TCR CDR3 RT-PCR. TCRdb analysed the multiplex PCR reads with MiXCR anew, one entry per CDR3 protein. This table holds a few hundred thousand distinct CDR3 sequences, approximately 48% found once. CDR3 length: 13 residues. The germline CDR1 and CDR2 sequences are LNHDA and SQIVND (reference sequence). V was shortened by 7 bases and J by 1 base, with 10 bases between the two germline ends. Exclusions: uncontrolled infection, other autoimmune disease, pregnancy, lactation. Clinical symptoms, serum thyroxine, TRAb, thyroid ultrasound and orbital computed tomography established diagnosis.

The chain is built from TRBV19 and TRBJ1-1, with D uncertain. The origin of this receptor is an adult woman with Graves' disease, either hyperthyroidism or ophthalmopathy (not recorded which). The sequencing input was peripheral blood or thyroid tissue (not recorded which). CDR3 residues: CASTIGRNTEAFF. As DNA, the CDR3 is TGTGCCAGTACCATTGGGAGGAACACTGAAGCTTTCTTT.